The rows below give T cell receptor beta chains drawn from one sample of a study of blood T cells in healthy people across ages. TCRdb reprocessed the 5' RACE reads via MiXCR and lists one record per CDR3 protein. The top ten clones hold 15% of a sample with about 650,000 distinct CDR3 sequences, approximately 29% of them seen once. The specimen was blood. These receptors were taken from a woman over 75 in good health. Both conserved end residues are part of each CDR3. The order of the fields is J gene, clone size, D gene, V gene, CDR3 protein, CDR3 DNA. A D gene is named only where the DNA matches it firmly. Clone size is not always given. Where it is, it says once, few, many or a class for expanded clones.

TRBJ1-6 | few | TRBD1 | TRBV20-1 | CSARDGDSSYNSPLHF | TGCAGTGCTAGAGACGGGGACAGCTCCTATAATTCACCCCTCCACTTT
TRBJ2-5 | many | TRBD1 | TRBV7-9 | CASSLDRGRETQYF | TGTGCCAGCAGCCTCGACAGGGGACGAGAGACCCAGTACTTC
TRBJ2-5 | many | - | TRBV11-3 | CASTETQYF | TGTGCCAGCACTGAGACCCAGTACTTC
TRBJ2-3 | many | - | TRBV2 | CAREITDTQYF | TGTGCCAGGGAAATTACAGATACGCAGTATTTT
TRBJ1-1 | few | TRBD1 | TRBV5-1 | CASSLGGINRGPGTEAFF | TGCGCCAGCAGCCTTGGGGGCATTAACAGGGGGCCGGGCACTGAAGCTTTCTTT
TRBJ1-6 | - | - | TRBV3-1 | CASSHTRGRSYNSPLHF | TGTGCCAGCAGCCACACCCGGGGACGGTCCTATAATTCACCCCTCCACTTT
TRBJ2-5 | many | TRBD2 | TRBV7-3 | CASSLMTSGGQETQYF | TGTGCCAGCAGCTTAATGACTAGCGGGGGCCAAGAGACCCAGTACTTC
TRBJ1-2 | - | - | TRBV5-1 | CASSLTGSDNYGYTF | TGCGCCAGCAGCTTAACAGGGTCAGATAACTATGGCTACACCTTC
TRBJ1-5 | once | - | TRBV21-1 | CASSKTGQGASNRPQHF | TGTGCCAGCAGCAAAACCGGGCAGGGGGCTAGCAATCGGCCCCAGCATTTT
TRBJ1-1 | once | TRBD1 | TRBV14 | CALAIHPGQGDPMNTEAFF | TGTGCCCTAGCCATACACCCGGGACAGGGGGATCCTATGAACACTGAAGCTTTCTTT
TRBJ1-2 | - | TRBD1 | TRBV4-1 | CASSQLDRPSSYGYTF | TGCGCCAGCAGCCAATTGGACAGGCCCTCCTCCTATGGCTACACCTTC
TRBJ2-1 | once | - | TRBV20-1 | CIVQRSYNEQFF | TGCATTGTACAGCGATCTTACAATGAGCAGTTCTTC
TRBJ2-1 | many | TRBD2 | TRBV20-1 | CSARDGRRGDDNEQFF | TGCAGTGCTAGAGATGGTAGGCGGGGGGACGACAATGAGCAGTTCTTC
TRBJ1-1 | few | - | TRBV19 | CASSIGAGVATEAFF | TGTGCCAGTAGTATCGGCGCAGGGGTAGCCACTGAAGCTTTCTTT
TRBJ2-7 | many | TRBD1 | TRBV5-1 | CASSTGTGGHEQYF | TGCGCCAGCAGCACCGGGACAGGGGGACACGAGCAGTACTTC